This passage covers 24 T cell receptor beta chains from one sample sequenced in a study of blood T cell repertoires in COVID-19. Libraries were prepared by immunoSEQ multiplex PCR; TCRdb keeps only in-frame clonotypes and omits some of them. Of about 370,000 clones in the sample, approximately 89% are singletons; the top ten hold about 1.7%. Sequenced sample: PBMCs or T cells enriched from blood (not recorded which). The receptors were gathered from a woman aged 25-40 years who had recovered from COVID-19.

The genes are TRBV5-4 and TRBJ2-3; 12 bases are a match to TRBD1. The length of the CDR3 is 16 residues. The junction had 3 bases not matched to a gene; V was cut back by 3 bases and J by 1 base. Per the germline V gene, CDR1 is SGHNT and CDR2 is YYREEE (reference sequence). The CDR3 sequence: CASSSGTGGRTDTQYF. The CDR3 nucleotides are TGTGCCAGCAGCTCCGGGACAGGGGGCCGCACAGATACGCAGTATTTT.

The chain recombines TRBV29-1 with TRBJ2-7; 11 nucleotides match TRBD1. Germline V gene sequence: CDR1 SQVTM, CDR2 ANQGSEA. The CDR3 contains 15 residues. With V trimmed by 4 bases and J by 6 bases, 11 bases remained unmatched. The CDR3 protein is CSVGLDRGRRGEQYF. CDR3 bases: TGCAGCGTTGGGCTGGACAGGGGGCGTCGTGGCGAGCAGTACTTC.

V gene TRBV19 combines with J gene TRBJ1-6; D ambiguous. CDR1 and CDR2 (germline): LNHDA, SQIVND (reference sequence). V lost 7 bases and J 7 bases, leaving 26 bases between the germline ends. The CDR3 is made up of 18 amino acids. The CDR3 DNA reads TGTGCCAGTACTACCCTGAGCTCCATGACTATGGGGAATTCACCCCTCCACTTT. Its protein product is CASTTLSSMTMGNSPLHF.

This chain joins TRBV25-1 and TRBJ2-6, with 9 bases matching TRBD1. The CDR3 runs 18 residues. V shed 8 bases and J 0 bases; nucleotides not matched to a gene: 11. Per germline, CDR1 MGHDK and CDR2 SYGVNS. The CDR3 region has the DNA TGTGCCAGCTCGGTGGGACAGGGTAGAAGCTCTGGGGCCAACGTCCTGACTTTC. Amino acid sequence: CASSVGQGRSSGANVLTF.

J is TRBJ2-3 and V is TRBV18; 10 bases fit TRBD1. This CDR3 is 15 amino acids long. Losses at the gene ends were 3 bases for V and 4 bases for J; bases not matched to a gene: 4. CDR1 is KGHSH, CDR2 LQKENI, per germline. The CDR3 loop is CASSPGQGKSDTQYF. The DNA of the CDR3 is TGTGCCAGCTCACCGGGACAGGGGAAATCAGATACGCAGTATTTT.

This clone was counted a few times. Other DNA sequences in this sample translate to the same CDR3. The rearrangement uses TRBV9 and TRBJ1-5, with TRBD1 matching over 7 bases. The V gene end was trimmed by 0 bases and the J gene end by 5 bases; junction bases not matched to a gene: 2. The CDR3 is 14 amino acids. Germline CDR1 is SGDLS and CDR2 is YYNGEE. CDR3 protein: CASSVGQGYQPQHF. The CDR3 DNA sequence: TGTGCCAGCAGCGTAGGACAGGGTTATCAGCCCCAGCATTTT.

The rearrangement links TRBV6-5 to TRBJ2-2; D possibly corresponds to TRBD1 (6 bases). This CDR3 is built from 15 residues. V lost 4 bases, J lost 3 bases, and 12 bases lay in between. In germline, CDR1 is MNHEY, CDR2 SVGAGI. The CDR3 DNA reads TGTGCCAGCAGTTTGGACAGCCATTACACCGGGGAGCTGTTTTTT. Its translation is CASSLDSHYTGELFF.

The V call is TRBV28, the J call TRBJ1-5; maybe TRBD1 (6 bases). This CDR3 has 13 amino acids. V was shortened by 10 bases and J by 6 bases, with 16 bases between the two germline ends. The V gene's germline CDR1 is MDHEN and CDR2 SYDVKM. CDR3 in amino acids: CATKVGAVQPQHF. As DNA, the CDR3 is TGTGCCACCAAGGTGGGGGCGGTTCAGCCCCAGCATTTT.

This clone has a handful of counts. The chain is built from TRBV5-1 and TRBJ1-2; 8 bases are a match to TRBD1. Germline CDR1 is SGHRS and CDR2 is YFSETQ. V trimming: 3 bases; J trimming: 5 bases; junction bases outside the gene matches: 12. There are 16 residues in the CDR3. CDR3 sequence (DNA): TGCGCCAGCAGCTGGTTTCCCACAACAGGGGGATATGGCTACACCTTC. This encodes CASSWFPTTGGYGYTF.

This rearrangement joins TRBV7-6 to TRBJ1-4; 7 bases are a match to TRBD1. Germline V gene sequence: CDR1 SGHVS, CDR2 FNYEAQ. The CDR3 totals 15 residues. The V segment lost 1 base and the J segment 4 bases; nucleotides outside the gene matches: 3. Here the CDR3 reads CASSLGDSSNEKLFF. The DNA for the CDR3 is TGTGCCAGCAGCTTAGGGGACAGCAGTAATGAAAAACTGTTTTTT.

The V call is TRBV7-2, the J call TRBJ2-7, with TRBD1 identical over 9 bases. Per the germline V gene, CDR1 is SGHTA and CDR2 is FQGNSA. The CDR3 loop spans 15 amino acids. V lost 5 bases to trimming and J lost 3 bases; unmatched junction nucleotides: 8. CDR3 amino acids: CASSKTGGTVYEQYF. In DNA, the CDR3 is TGTGCCAGCAGCAAGACAGGGGGAACGGTCTACGAGCAGTACTTC.

The CDR3 region has the DNA TGTGCCAGCTCACCACCTAGCGGAACCTACGAGCAGTACTTC. Translated: CASSPPSGTYEQYF. The chain recombines TRBV18 with TRBJ2-7; D perhaps matches TRBD2 (6 bases). From germline, CDR1 is KGHSH and CDR2 LQKENI. Trimming removed 0 bases from V and 2 bases from J, with 8 bases in between. This CDR3 is built from 14 residues. Looking up the rest from reference TRBV18 and TRBJ2-7 gives the full variable domain: NAGVMQNPRHLVRRRGQEARLRCSPMKGHSHVYWYRQLPEEGLKFMVYLQKENIIDESGMPKERFSAEFPKEGPSILRIQQVVRGDSAAYFCASSPPSGTYEQYFGPGTRLTVT.

The gene calls are TRBV5-1 and TRBJ2-5; the D gene is possibly TRBD1 (5 bases). Germline values: CDR1 SGHRS, CDR2 YFSETQ. The CDR3 is 17 residues long. With 3 bases removed from V and 4 bases from J, the gap between germline ends came to 22 bases. CDR3 bases: TGCGCCAGCAGCTCTACAGGTGTCATGGCGATTTCAGAGACCCAGTACTTC. It specifies CASSSTGVMAISETQYF. Full variable domain (rest looked up from reference TRBV5-1 and TRBJ2-5): KAGVTQTPRYLIKTRGQQVTLSCSPISGHRSVSWYQQTPGQGLQFLFEYFSETQRNKGNFPGRFSGRQFSNSRSEMNVSTLELGDSALYLCASSSTGVMAISETQYFGPGTRLLVL.

This clone was seen a single time. This chain uses TRBV27 with TRBJ2-1, with 13 bases identical to TRBD2. The CDR3 totals 16 residues. Losses at the gene ends were 5 bases for V and 4 bases for J; bases not matched to a gene: 5. The germline V gene has CDR1 MNHEY and CDR2 SMNVEV (reference sequence). CDR3 region: CASSPGTSGAYNEQFF. The CDR3 nucleotides are TGTGCCAGCAGTCCAGGGACTAGCGGGGCTTACAATGAGCAGTTCTTC.

The genes are TRBV7-9 and TRBJ1-4; D gene ambiguous. Germline V lookup: CDR1 SEHNR, CDR2 FQNEAQ (reference sequence). The CDR3 is 15 residues long. Trimming cost V 1 base and J 0 bases, with 6 bases left between them. CDR3 DNA sequence: TGTGCCAGCAGCTTAGAGTCAGCAACTAATGAAAAACTGTTTTTT. It codes for CASSLESATNEKLFF.

In DNA, the CDR3 is TGCGCCAGCCGAACAGGAGACCCTGGAAACACCATATATTTT. This sequence encodes CASRTGDPGNTIYF. This sequence joins TRBV5-1 and TRBJ1-3, with D possibly matching TRBD1 (5 bases). The V end lost 7 bases, the J end lost 2 bases, and 13 bases lay between the germline ends. Germline CDR1 SGHRS, CDR2 YFSETQ. This CDR3 comprises 14 residues.

V is TRBV14 and J is TRBJ1-2; D is undetermined. CDR1 SGHDN and CDR2 FVKESK come from the germline V gene. The CDR3 consists of 13 residues. Trimming left V 4 bases short and J 6 bases short, with 12 bases between. The CDR3: CASSRWAEDGYTF. CDR3 in DNA: TGTGCCAGCAGCCGATGGGCTGAAGATGGCTACACCTTC.

The chain carries TRBV28 and TRBJ1-1, with D hard to call. The CDR3 sequence is 12 residues long. Germline V gene data show CDR1 as MDHEN and CDR2 as SYDVKM. Trimming took off 4 bases at V and 6 bases at J, with 9 bases between the two ends. The CDR3 nucleotides read TGTGCCAGCAGTTCCATGTCCCCTGAAGCTTTCTTT. This codes for CASSSMSPEAFF.

Only a few counts were recorded for this clone. The chain has TRBV30 and TRBJ2-3, with D possibly matching TRBD1 (5 bases). Trimming removed 2 bases at V and 0 bases at J, with 12 bases between. Germline loops: CDR1 GTSNPN, CDR2 SVGIG (reference sequence). CDR3 length: 15 amino acids. The CDR3 here is CAWSFKGSSTDTQYF. As DNA, the CDR3 is TGTGCCTGGAGTTTTAAGGGGTCTAGCACAGATACGCAGTATTTT.

The chain couples TRBV5-1 to TRBJ2-3; the D gene is possibly TRBD1 (6 bases). Germline CDR1 reads SGHRS; CDR2 reads YFSETQ. This CDR3 has 17 residues. The V gene lost 0 bases and the J gene lost 0 bases, with 14 bases spanning the gap. The CDR3 nucleotides read TGCGCCAGCAGCTTGGCCCTAGTCACAGGGAGCACAGATACGCAGTATTTT. Its translation: CASSLALVTGSTDTQYF. Looking up the rest from reference TRBV5-1 and TRBJ2-3 gives the full variable domain: KAGVTQTPRYLIKTRGQQVTLSCSPISGHRSVSWYQQTPGQGLQFLFEYFSETQRNKGNFPGRFSGRQFSNSRSEMNVSTLELGDSALYLCASSLALVTGSTDTQYFGPGTRLTVL.

The J gene is TRBJ2-7, the V gene TRBV11-2; tentative D call: TRBD1 (6 bases). CDR3 length: 14 amino acids. Germline V lookup: CDR1 SGHAT, CDR2 FQNNGV. With 0 bases removed from V and 0 bases from J, the gap between germline ends came to 6 bases. CDR3 protein: CASSLEGASYEQYF. CDR3 bases: TGTGCCAGCAGCTTAGAGGGGGCCTCCTACGAGCAGTACTTC.

The V gene is TRBV4-2, the J gene TRBJ1-4, with TRBD1 as a possible D gene (5 bases). Germline CDR1 and CDR2: LGHNA and YNFKEQ. The CDR3 is 17 amino acids. With 2 bases removed from V and 7 bases from J, the gap between germline ends came to 20 bases. CDR3 DNA: TGTGCCAGCAGCCAACCGATTAGGGCATCCGGGGGTGAAAAACTGTTTTTT. It encodes CASSQPIRASGGEKLFF.

This chain links TRBV5-3 with TRBJ2-3; D unresolved. TRBV5-3 is an ORF for which the function is uncertain. This CDR3 region has 14 residues. V lost 4 bases to trimming and J lost 3 bases, with 12 bases between them. The CDR3 here is CARSPGRLTDTQYF. CDR3 bases: TGTGCCAGAAGCCCGGGTCGTCTGACAGATACGCAGTATTTT.

This chain uses TRBV4-2 with TRBJ2-3; 13 bases map to TRBD2. This CDR3 has 17 amino acids. Germline V lookup: CDR1 LGHNA, CDR2 YNFKEQ. Unmatched junction bases numbered 8, after V lost 1 base and J lost 7 bases. The CDR3 protein is CASSQVGLAGDEYTQYF. In DNA, the CDR3 is TGTGCCAGCAGCCAAGTAGGACTAGCGGGAGACGAATATACGCAGTATTTT.